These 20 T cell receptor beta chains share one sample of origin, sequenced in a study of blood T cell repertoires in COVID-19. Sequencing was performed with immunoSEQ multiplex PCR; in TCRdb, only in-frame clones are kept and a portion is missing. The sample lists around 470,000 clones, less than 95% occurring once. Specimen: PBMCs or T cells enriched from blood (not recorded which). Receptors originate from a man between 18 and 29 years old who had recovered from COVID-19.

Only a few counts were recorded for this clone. The DNA of the CDR3 is TGTGCCAGCAGCTACACACCGGGACAGGGGGCGCATGAGCAGTTCTTC. This translates into CASSYTPGQGAHEQFF. The chain has TRBV7-8 and TRBJ2-1; 12 nucleotides match TRBD1. V lost 4 bases and J lost 8; bases outside the gene matches: 9. The CDR3 has 16 residues. Germline assignment: CDR1 SGHVS and CDR2 FQNEAQ.

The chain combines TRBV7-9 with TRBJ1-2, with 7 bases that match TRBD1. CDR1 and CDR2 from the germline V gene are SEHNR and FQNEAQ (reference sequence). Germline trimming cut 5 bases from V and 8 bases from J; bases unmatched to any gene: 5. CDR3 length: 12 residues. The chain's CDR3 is CASSLGTVGYTF. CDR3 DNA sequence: TGTGCCAGCAGCCTAGGGACAGTCGGCTACACCTTC.

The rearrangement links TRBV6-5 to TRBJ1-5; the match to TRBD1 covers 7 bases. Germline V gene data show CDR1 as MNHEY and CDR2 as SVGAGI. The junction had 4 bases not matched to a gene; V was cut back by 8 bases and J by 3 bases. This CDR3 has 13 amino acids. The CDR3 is CASGDRNNQPQHF. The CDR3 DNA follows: TGTGCCAGCGGGGACAGAAACAATCAGCCCCAGCATTTT.

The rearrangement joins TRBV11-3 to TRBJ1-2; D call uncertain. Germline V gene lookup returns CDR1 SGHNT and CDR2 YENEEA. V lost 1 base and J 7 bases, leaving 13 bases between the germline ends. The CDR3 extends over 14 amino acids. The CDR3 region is CASSLGRGSFGYTF. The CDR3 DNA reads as TGTGCCAGCAGCTTAGGTCGGGGATCCTTTGGCTACACCTTC.

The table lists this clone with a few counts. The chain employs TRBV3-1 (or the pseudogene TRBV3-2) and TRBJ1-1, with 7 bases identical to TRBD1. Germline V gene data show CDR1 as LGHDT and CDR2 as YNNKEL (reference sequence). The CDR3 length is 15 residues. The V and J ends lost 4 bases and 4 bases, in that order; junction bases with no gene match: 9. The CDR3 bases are TGTGCCAGCAGCCCGGGACAGCGGAGGAGCACTGAAGCTTTCTTT. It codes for CASSPGQRRSTEAFF.

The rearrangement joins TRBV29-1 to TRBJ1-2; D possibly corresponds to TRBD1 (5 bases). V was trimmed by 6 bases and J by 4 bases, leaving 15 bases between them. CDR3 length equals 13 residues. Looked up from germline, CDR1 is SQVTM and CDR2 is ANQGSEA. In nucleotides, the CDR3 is TGCAGCGTCGCCGGGGGTCTTGGCTATGGCTACACCTTC. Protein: CSVAGGLGYGYTF.

CDR3: CASSPFAGGYTGELFF. CDR3 nucleotide sequence: TGTGCCAGCAGCCCCTTCGCGGGGGGATACACCGGGGAGCTGTTTTTT. J is TRBJ2-2 and V is TRBV11-2; 8 bases align to TRBD2. Trimming at V came to 5 bases and at J to 3 bases, leaving 8 bases not matched to a gene. CDR1 and CDR2 (germline): SGHAT, FQNNGV. CDR3 length equals 16 residues.

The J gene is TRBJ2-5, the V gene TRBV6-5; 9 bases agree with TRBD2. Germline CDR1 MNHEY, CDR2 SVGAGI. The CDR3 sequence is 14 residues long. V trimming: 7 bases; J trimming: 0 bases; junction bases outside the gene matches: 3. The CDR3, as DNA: TGTGCCAGCAATCTAGCGGGATACCAAGAGACCCAGTACTTC. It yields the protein CASNLAGYQETQYF.

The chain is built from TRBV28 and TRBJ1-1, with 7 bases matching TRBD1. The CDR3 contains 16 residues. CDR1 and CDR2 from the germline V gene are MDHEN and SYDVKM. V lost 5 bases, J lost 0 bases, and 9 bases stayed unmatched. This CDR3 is CASSVSGQSMNTEAFF. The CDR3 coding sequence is TGTGCCAGCAGTGTTTCGGGACAGAGCATGAACACTGAAGCTTTCTTT.

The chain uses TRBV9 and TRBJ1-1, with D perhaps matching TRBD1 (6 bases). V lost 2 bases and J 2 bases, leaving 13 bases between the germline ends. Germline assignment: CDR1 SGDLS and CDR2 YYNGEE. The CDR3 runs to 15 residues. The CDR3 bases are TGTGCCAGCAGCGTCGGGGGGGCGAGCAACACTGAAGCTTTCTTT. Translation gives CASSVGGASNTEAFF.

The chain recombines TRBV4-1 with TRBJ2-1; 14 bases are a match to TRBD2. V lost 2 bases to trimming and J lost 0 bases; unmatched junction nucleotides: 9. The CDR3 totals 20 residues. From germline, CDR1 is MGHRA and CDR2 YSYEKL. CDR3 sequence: CASSQRLAGGGGFSYNEQFF. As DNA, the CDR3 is TGCGCCAGCAGCCAAAGACTAGCGGGAGGGGGGGGCTTCTCCTACAATGAGCAGTTCTTC.

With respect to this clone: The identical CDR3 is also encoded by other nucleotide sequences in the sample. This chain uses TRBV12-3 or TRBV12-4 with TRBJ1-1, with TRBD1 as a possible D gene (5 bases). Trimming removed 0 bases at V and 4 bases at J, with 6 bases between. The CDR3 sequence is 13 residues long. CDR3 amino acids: CASSLAGGTEAFF. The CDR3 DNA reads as TGTGCCAGCAGTTTAGCCGGGGGCACTGAAGCTTTCTTT.

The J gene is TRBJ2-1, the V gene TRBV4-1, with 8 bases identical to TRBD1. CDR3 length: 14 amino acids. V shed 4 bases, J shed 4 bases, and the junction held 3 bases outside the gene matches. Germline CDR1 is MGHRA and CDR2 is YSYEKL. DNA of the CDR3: TGCGCCAGCAGCCCGGACAGGGCGTACAATGAGCAGTTCTTC. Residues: CASSPDRAYNEQFF.

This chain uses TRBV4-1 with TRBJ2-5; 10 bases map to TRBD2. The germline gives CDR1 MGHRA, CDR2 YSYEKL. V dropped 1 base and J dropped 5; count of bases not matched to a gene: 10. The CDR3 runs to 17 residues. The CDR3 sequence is CASSQAGLARMGETQYF. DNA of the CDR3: TGCGCCAGCAGCCAAGCGGGACTAGCGAGAATGGGGGAGACCCAGTACTTC.

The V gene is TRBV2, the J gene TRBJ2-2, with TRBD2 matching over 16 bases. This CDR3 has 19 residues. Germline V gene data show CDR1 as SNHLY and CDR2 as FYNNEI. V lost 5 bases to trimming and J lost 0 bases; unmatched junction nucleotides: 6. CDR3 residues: CASSKEGLAGGTNTGELFF. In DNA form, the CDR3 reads TGTGCCAGCAGTAAAGAGGGACTAGCGGGGGGGACGAACACCGGGGAGCTGTTTTTT. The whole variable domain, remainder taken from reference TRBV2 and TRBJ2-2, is EPEVTQTPSHQVTQMGQEVILRCVPISNHLYFYWYRQILGQKVEFLVSFYNNEISEKSEIFDDQFSVERPDGSNFTLKIRSTKLEDSAMYFCASSKEGLAGGTNTGELFFGEGSRLTVL.

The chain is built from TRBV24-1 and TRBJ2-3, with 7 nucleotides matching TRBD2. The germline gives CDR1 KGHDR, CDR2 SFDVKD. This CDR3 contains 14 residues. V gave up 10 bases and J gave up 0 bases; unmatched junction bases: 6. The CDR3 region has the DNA TGTGCCACGGAAGCGGGGTCTAGCACAGATACGCAGTATTTT. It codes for CATEAGSSTDTQYF.

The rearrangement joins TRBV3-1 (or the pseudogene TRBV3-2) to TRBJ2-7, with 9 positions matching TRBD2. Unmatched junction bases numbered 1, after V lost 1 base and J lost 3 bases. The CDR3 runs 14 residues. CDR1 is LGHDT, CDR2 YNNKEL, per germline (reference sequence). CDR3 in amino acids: CASSQGSGSYEQYF. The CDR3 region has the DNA TGTGCCAGCAGCCAAGGTAGCGGGAGCTACGAGCAGTACTTC.

CDR3 DNA: TGTGCCAGCAGTCTACTAGTGAAAGAGACCCAGTACTTC. This codes for CASSLLVKETQYF. V is TRBV12-3 or TRBV12-4 and J is TRBJ2-5, with D tentatively TRBD2 (5 bases). V gave up 5 bases and J gave up 3 bases, with 10 bases separating them. The CDR3 contains 13 residues.

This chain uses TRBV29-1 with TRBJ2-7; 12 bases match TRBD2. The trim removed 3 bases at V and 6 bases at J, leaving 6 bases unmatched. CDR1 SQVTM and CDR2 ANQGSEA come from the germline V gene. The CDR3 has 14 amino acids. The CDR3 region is CSVDLAGGPPEQYF. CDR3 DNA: TGCAGCGTTGATCTAGCGGGAGGGCCCCCCGAGCAGTACTTC.

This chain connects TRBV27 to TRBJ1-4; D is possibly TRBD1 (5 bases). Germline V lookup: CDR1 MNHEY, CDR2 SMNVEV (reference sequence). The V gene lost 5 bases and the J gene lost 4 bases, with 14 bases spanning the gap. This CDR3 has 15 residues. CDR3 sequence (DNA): TGTGCCAGCAGTCGACAGACAGACAATAATGAAAAACTGTTTTTT. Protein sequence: CASSRQTDNNEKLFF.